These 21 T cell receptor beta chains share one sample of origin, sequenced in a study of T cell repertoires in cytomegalovirus infection (dated by TCRdb to the late 2010s). Antigens of these TCRs are unknown. The sample's treatment or condition, from its label and the paper: in vitro stimulation with specific CMV peptide epitopes to enrich CMV-specific T cells. Reads for this sample came from an Illumina HiSeq 1500. TCRdb reanalyzed the raw reads on its own, using fastp at Q25 for trimming and MiXCR for clone calling, and kept in-frame beta chains. Entries that share a CDR3 protein sequence are merged under the most common genes and DNA. The sample table shows some 800,000 distinct CDR3 sequences, and 30% to 35% are seen once. The ten top clones hold around 12% of the sample. The input for sequencing was cultured CD8+ T cells from PBMCs, taken from culture after CMV antigen stimulation. All receptors come from a human donor in good health (CMV status not recorded). Some clones in this sample may be carry-over from other donors' samples.

This chain links TRBV6-6 with TRBJ2-5; unclear D gene. The CDR3 is 14 residues long. Germline V gives CDR1 MNHNY, CDR2 SVGAGI (reference sequence). Deletions cut 3 bases from V and 5 bases from J, with 13 bases between. The CDR3 region has the DNA TGTGCCAGCAGTTATCCTCACAGCGAGGAGACCCAGTACTTC. The encoded protein is CASSYPHSEETQYF.

This clonotype came up a few times. The chain is built from TRBV6-5 and TRBJ2-7, with D maybe TRBD1 (6 bases). Trimming shortened V by 0 bases and J by 7 bases, and 16 bases separated the two germline ends. This CDR3 is built from 15 residues. CDR1 and CDR2 (germline): MNHEY, SVGAGI. The CDR3 is CASSYSNVGGREQYF. CDR3 DNA: TGTGCCAGCAGTTACTCAAACGTAGGGGGTCGGGAGCAGTACTTC.

This chain joins TRBV20-1 and TRBJ2-5, with 10 bases fitting TRBD2. V trimming: 1 base; J trimming: 0 bases; junction bases outside the gene matches: 5. The CDR3 length is 16 residues. Looked up from germline, CDR1 is DFQATT and CDR2 is SNEGSKA (reference sequence). The CDR3 loop is CSARVSGGLYQETQYF. The CDR3 DNA is TGCAGTGCTAGAGTTAGCGGGGGGTTGTACCAAGAGACCCAGTACTTC.

J is TRBJ1-1 and V is TRBV25-1, with D hard to call. Per the germline V gene, CDR1 is MGHDK and CDR2 is SYGVNS. The CDR3 loop spans 15 amino acids. The V end lost 0 bases, the J end lost 2 bases, and 10 bases lay between the germline ends. CDR3 nucleotides: TGTGCCAGCAGTGAATATCTGGGGATAAACACTGAAGCTTTCTTT. This sequence encodes CASSEYLGINTEAFF.

The V call is TRBV7-4, the J call TRBJ1-1, with a weak D call TRBD1 (5 bases). This CDR3 has 14 amino acids. From germline, CDR1 is SGHVT and CDR2 SQSDAQ. Between the trimmed V and J ends, which lost 8 bases and 1 base, there was a span of 14 bases. The CDR3 DNA reads as TGTGCCAGCGGGCTAGGGGTGGGGAACACTGAAGCTTTCTTT. The encoded protein is CASGLGVGNTEAFF.

The rearrangement joins TRBV6-5 to TRBJ2-7; unclear D gene. CDR3 size: 14 residues. V lost 6 bases, J lost 2 bases, and 14 bases lay in between. Looked up from germline, CDR1 is MNHEY and CDR2 is SVGAGI. CDR3 sequence reads: CASRTRVGPYEQYF. In DNA form, the CDR3 reads TGTGCCAGCAGGACTCGGGTTGGGCCCTACGAGCAGTACTTC.

This clonotype has only a few counts. The chain is built from TRBV11-2 and TRBJ2-1, with TRBD2 matching 11 bases. The ends lost 0 bases at V and 3 bases at J; junction bases unmatched: 4. CDR3 length: 17 residues. Per the germline V gene, CDR1 is SGHAT and CDR2 is FQNNGV. The DNA of the CDR3 is TGTGCCAGCAGCTTAGAGACTAGCGGGGCCTACTACAATGAGCAGTTCTTC. Protein: CASSLETSGAYYNEQFF.

The table lists this clonotype with a few counts. The rearrangement links TRBV12-3 or TRBV12-4 to TRBJ1-1; D is unclear. The CDR3 extends over 13 amino acids. V shed 0 bases and J shed 8 bases, with 10 bases lying between them. CDR3 residues: CASSLALIREAFF. In DNA form, the CDR3 reads TGTGCCAGCAGTTTAGCCCTCATCCGGGAAGCTTTCTTT.

This clonotype was recorded at least ten times. This chain links TRBV7-2 with TRBJ1-5; D is ambiguous. This CDR3 is 15 amino acids long. V was cut by 1 base and J by 3 bases, with 10 bases left in between. Germline V gene sequence: CDR1 SGHTA, CDR2 FQGNSA. For the CDR3, the DNA is TGTGCCAGCAGCTTAGACGCCGCCCTCAATCAGCCCCAGCATTTT. This sequence encodes CASSLDAALNQPQHF. Full variable domain (rest looked up from reference TRBV7-2 and TRBJ1-5): GAGVSQSPSNKVTEKGKDVELRCDPISGHTALYWYRQSLGQGLEFLIYFQGNSAPDKSGLPSDRFSAERTGGSVSTLTIQRTQQEDSAVYLCASSLDAALNQPQHFGDGTRLSIL.

V gene TRBV27 combines with J gene TRBJ2-7; TRBD1 aligns across 8 bases. In germline, CDR1 is MNHEY, CDR2 SMNVEV (reference sequence). The CDR3 spans 16 residues. The junction had 8 bases not matched to a gene; V was cut back by 4 bases and J by 0 bases. The CDR3 here is CASSSSTGAYSYEQYF. The CDR3 DNA is TGTGCCAGCAGTTCCTCGACAGGGGCATACTCCTACGAGCAGTACTTC.

The sample holds a few counts of this clonotype. This chain connects TRBV7-4 to TRBJ2-7, with 7 bases aligning to TRBD1. The CDR3 loop spans 14 amino acids. Trimming took 4 bases from V and 3 from J; bases not matched to a gene: 6. Germline V lookup: CDR1 SGHVT, CDR2 SQSDAQ. The CDR3 loop reads CASSSGDRSYEQYV. The CDR3, as DNA: TGTGCCAGCAGCTCCGGGGACAGAAGCTACGAGCAGTACGTC.

This clonotype was observed a handful of times. This chain connects TRBV7-2 to TRBJ1-5; D might be TRBD1 (5 bases). The germline V gene encodes CDR1 SGHTA and CDR2 FQGNSA. The CDR3 spans 16 residues. Trimming cost V 5 bases and J 6 bases, with 20 bases left between them. This chain's CDR3 is CASSRGRGDGGQPQHF. The CDR3 nucleotides read TGTGCCAGCAGCCGCGGGAGAGGGGATGGTGGTCAGCCCCAGCATTTT.

V is TRBV6-2 or TRBV6-3 and J is TRBJ1-4; 8 nucleotides match TRBD1. Germline V lookup: CDR1 MNHEY, CDR2 SVGEGT. The CDR3 runs to 13 residues. V lost 10 bases and J lost 5; bases outside the gene matches: 6. The CDR3 nucleotides read TGTGCCACCATTGGACAGGGCAATGAAAAACTGTTTTTT. This sequence encodes CATIGQGNEKLFF.

The chain uses TRBV27 and TRBJ1-2; D gene uncertain. CDR3 length: 14 residues. Trimming left V 3 bases short and J 2 bases short, with 10 bases between. Germline CDR1 is MNHEY and CDR2 is SMNVEV (reference sequence). The CDR3 protein is CASSFGGENYGYTF. The CDR3 DNA follows: TGTGCCAGCAGTTTCGGTGGGGAGAACTATGGCTACACCTTC.

The rearrangement links TRBV4-3 to TRBJ2-2, with 7 bases identical to TRBD1. Germline V gene data show CDR1 as LGHNA and CDR2 as YSLEER. V was pared by 3 bases and J by 8 bases, with 9 bases of the junction left unmatched. The CDR3 loop spans 15 amino acids. The CDR3 here is CASSHRQGTPGELFF. DNA for the CDR3: TGCGCCAGCAGCCACCGACAGGGAACACCGGGGGAGCTGTTTTTT.

This clonotype was seen many times. The chain has TRBV7-6 and TRBJ2-1, with D possibly being TRBD1 (6 bases). The V end lost 5 bases, the J end lost 5 bases, and 13 bases lay between the germline ends. CDR1 is SGHVS and CDR2 is FNYEAQ in the germline V gene. This CDR3 comprises 14 residues. CDR3 residues: CASSPEDSDNEQFF. The DNA for the CDR3 is TGTGCCAGCAGCCCAGAGGACAGCGACAATGAGCAGTTCTTC.

This rearrangement joins TRBV7-2 to TRBJ2-7, with a tentative D call TRBD2 (6 bases). Germline CDR1 is SGHTA and CDR2 is FQGNSA. V dropped 1 base and J dropped 0 bases, with 10 bases sitting between them. The CDR3 loop spans 15 amino acids. CDR3 sequence: CASSLEPGSSYEQYV. CDR3 DNA sequence: TGTGCCAGCAGCTTAGAGCCCGGGAGCTCCTACGAGCAGTACGTC.

This clonotype was counted a few times. The chain uses TRBV27 and TRBJ2-7; 7 nucleotides line up with TRBD2. The germline V gene encodes CDR1 MNHEY and CDR2 SMNVEV (reference sequence). The length of the CDR3 is 15 residues. V lost 4 bases, J lost 2 bases, and 8 bases stayed unmatched. In DNA, the CDR3 is TGTGCCAGCAGTTGGGGGAGGGGCGGTGCCTACGAGCAGTACTTC. This encodes CASSWGRGGAYEQYF.

This clonotype was counted many times. V is TRBV7-6 and J is TRBJ2-1, with D possibly matching TRBD1 (6 bases). Per germline, CDR1 SGHVS and CDR2 FNYEAQ. Trimming shortened V by 5 bases and J by 2 bases, and 16 bases separated the two germline ends. The length of the CDR3 is 16 residues. The CDR3, as DNA: TGTGCCAGCAGCCTGAAAAGGACAGATCCCTACAATGAGCAGTTCTTC. The encoded protein is CASSLKRTDPYNEQFF.

The DNA of the CDR3 is TGTGCCAGTAGTATTCAGGTGTGGTCCTACGAGCAGTACTTC. Protein product: CASSIQVWSYEQYF. The V and J genes are TRBV19 and TRBJ2-7; D unclear. The V gene lost 3 bases and the J gene lost 1 base, with 10 bases spanning the gap. Germline loops: CDR1 LNHDA, CDR2 SQIVND (reference sequence). The CDR3 contains 14 residues.

The chain carries TRBV6-5 and TRBJ1-1, with TRBD1 as a possible D gene (5 bases). This CDR3 spans 15 amino acids. V was pared by 2 bases and J by 0 bases, with 10 bases between. The germline V gene encodes CDR1 MNHEY and CDR2 SVGAGI. CDR3 loop: CASSYGAIVNTEAFF. Written as DNA, the CDR3 is TGTGCCAGCAGTTACGGGGCTATAGTGAACACTGAAGCTTTCTTT.